This T cell receptor beta chain stems from a study of CD4 T cells in relation to SARS-CoV-2 and coronaviruses. At the level of the study: After roughly 11 days of antigen culture, PBMC TCR beta CDR3s were sequenced. Patient ages ranged from roughly 20 to 80, median 38.

The assay was immunoSEQ multiplex PCR, and TCRdb's table has in-frame clones only and misses some. The table lists some 43,000 clones, over 75% of them singletons. Germline CDR1 and CDR2: LNHDA and SQIVND (reference sequence). The junction had 6 bases not matched to a gene; V was cut back by 3 bases and J by 2 bases. The CDR3 is 15 residues long. Note on this clone: Its target is not known.

For 10 days, around 100,000 sorted CD4+ cells grew with T cell-depleted PBMCs and CEF. Sequencing was carried out using naive CD4+ T cells from PBMCs, cultured in vitro. Subset specified: naive CD4+ T cells isolated by negative enrichment. The chain joins TRBV19 to TRBJ2-5, with TRBD1 matching over 7 bases. The sequence was collected from an adult with COVID-19. CDR3 in amino acids: CASSIQDRLQETQYF. CDR3 coding DNA: TGTGCCAGTAGTATTCAGGACAGGTTACAAGAGACCCAGTACTTC.